This T cell receptor beta chain was sequenced in a study of T cell repertoires in cytomegalovirus infection. Trimming left V 6 bases short and J 7 bases short, with 8 bases between. The CDR3 extends over 11 amino acids. Germline CDR1 KGHSH, CDR2 LQKENI. In regard to this clonotype: Its antigen is still unknown.

TCRdb analysed the reads with MiXCR anew, one entry per CDR3 protein. The data contain about 830,000 distinct CDR3 sequences, 32% of them seen just once; the ten biggest clones take up over 10%. Sample: cultured CD8+ T cells from PBMCs, taken from culture after CMV antigen stimulation. V usage is TRBV18 and J usage is TRBJ2-3, with a tentative D call TRBD1 (5 bases). This TCR came from a human donor in good health (CMV status not recorded). Some clones in this sample may be carry-over from other donors' samples. The CDR3 reads CASSDSNTQYF. The CDR3 nucleotides are TGTGCCAGCTCCGACAGTAATACGCAGTATTTT.